This passage covers 17 T cell receptor beta chains from one sample sequenced in a study of early T cells in non-severe SARS-CoV-2 infection (TCRdb year 2021). Receptors were amplified or captured by 5' RACE. The sequencer was a NextSeq 500. The public reads were reanalyzed by TCRdb: fastp trimming at Q25, MiXCR alignment, in-frame beta chains only. For every CDR3 protein sequence, its rows merge into one entry that carries the most common genes and DNA. The sample has tens of thousands of distinct CDR3 sequences on record, roughly 13% of them singletons. The top ten constitute approximately 3.3% of the sample. The source material was whole blood. All receptors come from an adult who was a healthcare worker with PCR-confirmed SARS-CoV-2 infection or an uninfected control (not recorded which).

This clonotype showed up many times. This chain connects TRBV6-5 to TRBJ1-6; possible D gene TRBD1, 6 bases. The CDR3 loop spans 15 amino acids. With 5 bases removed from V and 11 bases from J, the gap between germline ends came to 19 bases. CDR1 is MNHEY and CDR2 is SVGAGI in the germline V gene. In DNA form, the CDR3 reads TGTGCCAGCAGTCCGGCGGGGAGGCAGGGGACACCCCTCCACTTT. It codes for CASSPAGRQGTPLHF.

This clonotype has at least ten counts. This chain joins TRBV11-2 and TRBJ1-6, with D unresolved. Germline values: CDR1 SGHAT, CDR2 FQNNGV. The CDR3 is 12 amino acids. Trimming shortened V by 4 bases and J by 5 bases, and 3 bases separated the two germline ends. CDR3 sequence reads: CASSSNNSPLHF. The CDR3 DNA sequence: TGTGCCAGCAGCTCTAATAATTCACCCCTCCACTTT. Supplemented by reference TRBV11-2 and TRBJ1-6, the full variable domain reads EAGVAQSPRYKIIEKRQSVAFWCNPISGHATLYWYQQILGQGPKLLIQFQNNGVVDDSQLPKDRFSAERLKGVDSTLKIQPAKLEDSAVYLCASSSNNSPLHFGNGTRLTVT.

This chain links TRBV5-1 with TRBJ1-2; 7 nucleotides match TRBD1. The CDR3 sequence is 12 residues long. V shed 5 bases and J 6 bases; nucleotides not matched to a gene: 4. In germline, CDR1 is SGHRS, CDR2 YFSETQ. The CDR3 nucleotides read TGCGCCAGCAGTCGACAGGGTGATGGCTACACCTTC. Residues: CASSRQGDGYTF.

This clonotype was seen many times. The chain uses TRBV19 and TRBJ1-2; a weak D match, TRBD1 (6 bases). The CDR3 totals 13 residues. Trimming pared 6 bases from V and 2 bases from J, leaving 10 bases between. In germline, CDR1 is LNHDA, CDR2 SQIVND (reference sequence). The CDR3 loop is CASRGQGNYGYTF. DNA for the CDR3: TGTGCCAGTAGGGGGCAGGGGAACTATGGCTACACCTTC.

This clonotype appeared a few times. V gene TRBV29-1 combines with J gene TRBJ1-1; D might be TRBD1 (5 bases). The length of the CDR3 is 14 residues. Germline loops: CDR1 SQVTM, CDR2 ANQGSEA. Deletions cut 4 bases from V and 7 bases from J, with 19 bases between. CDR3: CSVGDSSRGLEAFF. The CDR3 nucleotides read TGCAGCGTTGGGGACTCCAGTCGCGGGCTTGAAGCTTTCTTT.

The table lists this clonotype with many counts. The chain employs TRBV12-3 or TRBV12-4 and TRBJ1-2; no definite D call. Trimming took 6 bases from V and 3 from J, leaving 8 bases between them. This CDR3 has 12 residues. CDR3 region: CASSHTDYGYTF. As DNA, the CDR3 is TGTGCCAGCAGCCACACGGACTATGGCTACACCTTC.

The chain is built from TRBV7-9 and TRBJ2-2, with D perhaps matching TRBD2 (6 bases). There are 16 residues in the CDR3. Germline V gene data show CDR1 as SEHNR and CDR2 as FQNEAQ (reference sequence). V lost 5 bases to trimming and J lost 7 bases, with 20 bases between them. The CDR3 is CASSPREVRVSGELFF. CDR3 bases: TGTGCCAGCAGCCCGAGGGAGGTCCGGGTCAGCGGGGAGCTGTTTTTT.

In this sample, this clonotype turned up many times. This chain joins TRBV11-3 and TRBJ2-1, with TRBD2 matching 9 bases. The J segment lost 1 base and the V segment lost 9 bases, leaving 10 bases of the junction unmatched. Per germline, CDR1 SGHNT and CDR2 YENEEA. The CDR3 has 16 residues. The DNA for the CDR3 is TGTGCCAGTAGCCCGACTAGCGGAGTTTCCTACAATGAGCAGTTCTTC. Its protein is CASSPTSGVSYNEQFF.

The sample holds a few counts of this clonotype. CDR3 in DNA: TGTGCCAGCAGTCCCCTCACAGGGAGGGGGACAGATACGCAGTATTTT. Translating gives CASSPLTGRGTDTQYF. The chain has TRBV6-5 and TRBJ2-3; the D gene is possibly TRBD2 (7 bases). V was trimmed by 5 bases and J by 3 bases, leaving 18 bases between them. Germline CDR1 is MNHEY and CDR2 is SVGAGI. CDR3 length: 16 amino acids.

In this sample, this clonotype turned up a few times. The gene calls are TRBV28 and TRBJ2-7; 7 bases line up with TRBD2. Germline lookup yields CDR1 MDHEN and CDR2 SYDVKM. J was trimmed by 3 bases and V by 6 bases; bases with no gene match: 11. The CDR3 loop spans 15 amino acids. CDR3 DNA sequence: TGTGCCAGCAGCACACCTGGGACGGGGGGCTACGAGCAGTACTTC. Translation: CASSTPGTGGYEQYF.

This clonotype was found a few times. The rearrangement joins TRBV18 to TRBJ2-6, with D perhaps assigned TRBD1 or TRBD2 (5 bases each). Germline CDR1 and CDR2: KGHSH and LQKENI. Trimming cost V 3 bases and J 1 base, with 13 bases left between them. The CDR3 is 17 residues long. This chain's CDR3 is CASSPGVLESGANVLTF. In nucleotides, the CDR3 is TGTGCCAGCTCACCGGGGGTATTGGAATCTGGGGCCAACGTCCTGACTTTC. Using reference TRBV18 and TRBJ2-6 for the parts outside the CDR3, the full variable domain is NAGVMQNPRHLVRRRGQEARLRCSPMKGHSHVYWYRQLPEEGLKFMVYLQKENIIDESGMPKERFSAEFPKEGPSILRIQQVVRGDSAAYFCASSPGVLESGANVLTFGAGSRLTVL.

The chain links TRBV7-2 to TRBJ2-1, with 10 bases lining up with TRBD2. J gave up 8 bases and V 5 bases, and 15 bases lay outside the gene matches. CDR1 and CDR2 from the germline V gene are SGHTA and FQGNSA. The CDR3 loop spans 17 amino acids. In DNA form, the CDR3 reads TGTGCCAGCAGCGCCCCACCCTGGCTAGCGGGAGAAGATGAGCAGTTCTTC. This gives the protein CASSAPPWLAGEDEQFF.

The chain couples TRBV12-3 or TRBV12-4 to TRBJ1-1, with D hard to call. This CDR3 comprises 12 residues. Trimming stripped 2 bases from V and 11 bases from J, with 12 bases between. The CDR3 sequence: CASSLLWETAFF. CDR3 DNA: TGTGCCAGCAGTTTATTGTGGGAAACGGCTTTCTTT.

The chain recombines TRBV2 with TRBJ2-7, with 13 bases lining up with TRBD2. The ends lost 5 bases at V and 4 bases at J; junction bases unmatched: 5. The germline CDR1 and CDR2 sequences are SNHLY and FYNNEI. The CDR3 is 15 residues long. This CDR3 is CASSYGTSGNYEQYF. The CDR3 nucleotides read TGTGCCAGCAGTTATGGGACTAGCGGGAATTACGAGCAGTACTTC.

There are a few counts of this clonotype. This sequence joins TRBV28 and TRBJ1-2, with D tentatively TRBD1 (5 bases). The ends were cut back, 6 bases at V and 5 bases at J, with 13 bases in the middle. CDR3 length: 13 amino acids. Germline V CDR1 and CDR2: MDHEN, SYDVKM. The CDR3 loop reads CASSAGRAYGYTF. CDR3 sequence (DNA): TGTGCCAGCAGCGCGGGACGGGCATATGGCTACACCTTC.

This clonotype appeared many times. The chain has TRBV29-1 and TRBJ2-3, with D maybe TRBD1 (5 bases). CDR1 is SQVTM, CDR2 ANQGSEA, per germline. Trimming left V 1 base short and J 0 bases short, with 8 bases between. There are 14 residues in the CDR3. The CDR3 DNA reads TGCAGCGTTGAAGTTGGGGCAAGCACAGATACGCAGTATTTT. This sequence encodes CSVEVGASTDTQYF.

This clonotype was seen once. The chain joins TRBV11-3 to TRBJ2-1; D could derive from TRBD1 or TRBD2 (5 bases each). V lost 4 bases and J lost 4, with 32 bases in between. Germline CDR1 is SGHNT and CDR2 is YENEEA. The CDR3 covers 21 residues. CDR3 amino acids: CASSSPLEGPQRLPHYNEQFF. CDR3 sequence (DNA): TGTGCCAGCAGCTCACCCTTAGAGGGACCACAACGTCTCCCTCATTACAATGAGCAGTTCTTC.